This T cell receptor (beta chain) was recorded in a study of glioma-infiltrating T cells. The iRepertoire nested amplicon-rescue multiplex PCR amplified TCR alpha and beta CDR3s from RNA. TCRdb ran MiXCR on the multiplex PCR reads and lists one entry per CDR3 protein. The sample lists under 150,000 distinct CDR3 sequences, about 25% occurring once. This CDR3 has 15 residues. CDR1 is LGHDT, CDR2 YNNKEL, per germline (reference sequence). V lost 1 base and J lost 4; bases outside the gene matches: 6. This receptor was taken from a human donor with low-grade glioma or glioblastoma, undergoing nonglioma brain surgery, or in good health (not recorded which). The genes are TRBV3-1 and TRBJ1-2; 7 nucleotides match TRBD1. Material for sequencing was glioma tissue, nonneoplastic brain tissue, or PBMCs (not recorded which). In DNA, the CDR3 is TGTGCCAGCAGCCAAGGACAGGGAGGACTCTATGGCTACACCTTC. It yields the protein CASSQGQGGLYGYTF. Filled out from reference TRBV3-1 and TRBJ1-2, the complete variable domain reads DTAVSQTPKYLVTQMGNDKSIKCEQNLGHDTMYWYKQDSKKFLKIMFSYNNKELIINETVPNRFSPKSPDKAHLNLHINSLELGDSAVYFCASSQGQGGLYGYTFGSGTRLTVV.